Shown below are 17 T cell receptor beta chains from a single sample sequenced in a study of response to subunit inactivated influenza vaccine (dated by TCRdb to between 2017 and 2018). The library was generated by RT-PCR. The sequencing machine was an Illumina HiSeq 2500. The public reads were quality trimmed at Q25 with fastp and then assembled into clones with MiXCR by TCRdb, keeping productive beta chains. Each CDR3 protein appears once, grouped with its most common genes and DNA. The sample table records a few hundred thousand distinct CDR3 sequences; 6% to 9% of these occur just once. The ten largest clones capture around 13% of the sample. This specimen consisted of PBMCs from blood, obtained roughly 24 months after vaccination. These TCRs come from a man between 45 and 75 years old who received an inactivated influenza vaccine. Donor details come from another sample of the same person, matched by shared clones.

The genes are TRBV5-1 and TRBJ2-3; D gene uncertain. The CDR3 loop spans 16 amino acids. CDR1 and CDR2 (germline): SGHRS, YFSETQ. V was shortened by 0 bases and J by 0 bases, with 11 bases between the two germline ends. CDR3 DNA: TGCGCCAGCAGCTTGGTGAGCCGAACTAGCACAGATACGCAGTATTTT. This sequence encodes CASSLVSRTSTDTQYF.

There are a few counts of this clonotype. The V gene is TRBV5-1, the J gene TRBJ1-1; D gene ambiguous. V was trimmed by 4 bases and J by 4 bases, leaving 17 bases between them. This CDR3 spans 15 amino acids. Germline V CDR1 and CDR2: SGHRS, YFSETQ. The CDR3 nucleotides read TGCGCCAGCAGCCCCGGACCCGGGATGAGCACTGAAGCTTTCTTT. As protein: CASSPGPGMSTEAFF.

The chain couples TRBV11-2 to TRBJ1-1, with 8 bases aligning to TRBD1. The CDR3 consists of 21 residues. Per germline, CDR1 SGHAT and CDR2 FQNNGV. With 5 bases clipped from V and 1 base from J, the junction kept 24 bases outside the gene matches. CDR3 protein: CASSEVRDRIRFRTSNTEAFF. CDR3 nucleotide sequence: TGTGCCAGCAGCGAAGTCCGGGACAGGATTCGATTTCGGACATCGAACACTGAAGCTTTCTTT.

This clonotype showed up just a few times. The chain recombines TRBV20-1 with TRBJ2-3, with unresolved D. This CDR3 contains 14 residues. The ends were cut back, 1 base at V and 1 base at J, with 9 bases in the middle. Germline V CDR1 and CDR2: DFQATT, SNEGSKA (reference sequence). Written as DNA, the CDR3 is TGCAGTGCTAGAGGAGTAGCTGGCACAGATACGCAGTATTTT. It specifies CSARGVAGTDTQYF.

The chain has TRBV7-9 and TRBJ1-1; a possible D gene is TRBD1 (5 bases). V lost 3 bases and J 5 bases, leaving 10 bases between the germline ends. Germline CDR1 SEHNR, CDR2 FQNEAQ (reference sequence). The CDR3 is 13 residues long. DNA for the CDR3: TGTGCCAGCAGCTTTGGACAACATACTGAAGCTTTCTTT. It is translated as CASSFGQHTEAFF.

The chain joins TRBV20-1 to TRBJ2-5; 7 bases map to TRBD2. From germline, CDR1 is DFQATT and CDR2 SNEGSKA (reference sequence). The CDR3 is 11 residues long. Trimming removed 7 bases from V and 8 bases from J; junction bases left unmatched: 7. This CDR3 reads CSVSSGDTQYF. CDR3 coding DNA: TGCAGTGTCTCTAGCGGTGACACCCAGTACTTC.

The V and J genes are TRBV4-2 and TRBJ2-7; D remains ambiguous. The CDR3 consists of 16 residues. In germline, CDR1 is LGHNA, CDR2 YNFKEQ. Trimming removed 4 bases at V and 4 bases at J, with 20 bases between. CDR3 protein: CASSLSPDGSRYEQYF. For the CDR3, the DNA is TGTGCCAGCAGCCTTTCGCCTGATGGATCGAGGTACGAGCAGTACTTC.

This clonotype was observed at least ten times. This chain connects TRBV7-2 to TRBJ1-4, with D hard to call. With 8 bases removed from V and 1 base from J, the gap between germline ends came to 11 bases. CDR1 and CDR2 (germline): SGHTA, FQGNSA. The CDR3 totals 14 residues. CDR3: CASRPSGTNEKLFF. The CDR3 coding sequence is TGTGCCAGCCGTCCATCGGGAACTAATGAAAAACTGTTTTTT.

This clonotype has just a few counts. This chain uses TRBV2 with TRBJ1-3; no firm D call. Per the germline V gene, CDR1 is SNHLY and CDR2 is FYNNEI. CDR3 size: 14 residues. Trimming removed 4 bases from V and 3 bases from J, with 10 bases in between. The CDR3 DNA is TGTGCCAGCAGTGCTTCCCTCCGTGGAAACACCATATATTTT. Translating gives CASSASLRGNTIYF.

The rearrangement joins TRBV4-3 to TRBJ1-3; D unclear. Trimming took 0 bases from V and 2 from J, leaving 14 bases between them. The CDR3 extends over 17 amino acids. Per the germline V gene, CDR1 is LGHNA and CDR2 is YSLEER. The CDR3 loop is CASSQDLGGSTGNTIYF. The CDR3 region has the DNA TGCGCCAGCAGCCAAGATTTAGGTGGATCAACTGGAAACACCATATATTTT.

This clonotype turned up a few times. J is TRBJ2-2 and V is TRBV20-1, with TRBD1 as a possible D gene (6 bases). The CDR3 sequence is 14 residues long. In germline, CDR1 is DFQATT, CDR2 SNEGSKA (reference sequence). V was trimmed by 4 bases and J by 2 bases, leaving 11 bases between them. The chain's CDR3 is CSAKTGSNTGELFF. The CDR3 DNA reads TGCAGTGCTAAAACAGGGTCCAACACCGGGGAGCTGTTTTTT.

This clonotype was seen repeatedly, ten times or more. V usage is TRBV24-1 and J usage is TRBJ1-2; D gene uncertain. V was pared by 2 bases and J by 6 bases, with 15 bases between. Germline V CDR1 and CDR2: KGHDR, SFDVKD. The CDR3 consists of 15 residues. This CDR3 is CATSDSTTAIDGYTF. The CDR3 region has the DNA TGTGCCACCAGTGATTCAACCACAGCTATAGATGGCTACACCTTC.

The V gene is TRBV4-2, the J gene TRBJ2-3; 7 bases agree with TRBD1. J was trimmed by 13 bases and V by 3 bases; bases with no gene match: 16. Germline loops: CDR1 LGHNA, CDR2 YNFKEQ. CDR3 length: 15 amino acids. In nucleotides, the CDR3 is TGTGCCAGCAGCCACAAAGGGGACAGTTCTAGGATTGAGTATTTT. Translation gives CASSHKGDSSRIEYF.

The gene calls are TRBV11-2 and TRBJ1-1; D not resolved. V was shortened by 0 bases and J by 9 bases, with 14 bases between the two germline ends. CDR1 and CDR2 (germline): SGHAT, FQNNGV. CDR3 size: 14 residues. CDR3 bases: TGTGCCAGCAGCTTAGATAGTAGAGGCAGGCAAGCTTTCTTT. This encodes CASSLDSRGRQAFF.

The rearrangement links TRBV28 to TRBJ2-2; maybe TRBD2 (7 bases). V was cut by 5 bases and J by 7 bases, with 17 bases left in between. Germline V gene sequence: CDR1 MDHEN, CDR2 SYDVKM. CDR3 size: 15 residues. The CDR3 loop is CASSPRRGRSGELFF. The CDR3 DNA reads as TGTGCCAGCAGTCCGCGGCGGGGGCGGAGCGGGGAGCTGTTTTTT.

V is TRBV7-9 and J is TRBJ2-7; 9 bases are shared with TRBD1. This CDR3 contains 15 residues. CDR1 and CDR2 from the germline V gene are SEHNR and FQNEAQ (reference sequence). V lost 5 bases, J lost 4 bases, and 9 bases stayed unmatched. This CDR3 is CASSGQGSVWYEQYF. In DNA, the CDR3 is TGTGCCAGCAGCGGACAGGGGTCGGTGTGGTACGAGCAGTACTTC.

In this sample, this clonotype turned up many times. V usage is TRBV5-1 and J usage is TRBJ1-1, with TRBD1 as a possible D gene (5 bases). Germline CDR1 and CDR2: SGHRS and YFSETQ. V dropped 4 bases and J dropped 0 bases, with 10 bases sitting between them. The CDR3 is made up of 14 amino acids. The CDR3 nucleotides are TGCGCCAGCAGCCGGGACGGCTTGAACACTGAAGCTTTCTTT. Amino acids: CASSRDGLNTEAFF. The full variable domain, with the rest looked up from reference TRBV5-1 and TRBJ1-1, is KAGVTQTPRYLIKTRGQQVTLSCSPISGHRSVSWYQQTPGQGLQFLFEYFSETQRNKGNFPGRFSGRQFSNSRSEMNVSTLELGDSALYLCASSRDGLNTEAFFGQGTRLTVV.